The present T cell receptor (beta chain) was sequenced within a study of patients and donors after allogeneic stem cell transplantation. TCRdb used MiXCR to reprocess the RT-PCR reads, holding one entry per CDR3 protein. Of more than 150,000 distinct CDR3 sequences in the sample, about 24% were seen once. This CDR3 comprises 17 residues. The V gene's germline CDR1 is SGHRS and CDR2 YFSETQ. Trimming removed 0 bases from V and 1 base from J, with 14 bases in between. Material: blood, either unsorted or a sorted T cell fraction (not recorded which). The V and J genes are TRBV5-1 and TRBJ2-1, with D possibly matching TRBD2 (5 bases). The receptor was isolated from a human donor who was either an allogeneic HSCT recipient or a stem cell or donor lymphocyte infusion donor (not recorded which). It is not recorded whose cells these are; they may come from a transplant donor. The CDR3 loop is CASSLALLGISYNEQFF. The CDR3 region has the DNA TGCGCCAGCAGCTTGGCCCTACTAGGGATATCCTACAATGAGCAGTTCTTC.